This is a list of T cell receptor beta chains from one sample in a study of technical replicates of blood from a few donors. Clones were read by immunoSEQ multiplex PCR, and TCRdb kept only the in-frame ones, dropping some. The top ten hold around 0.24% of the sample, which has 76,000 or so clones, around nine tenths seen once. The sequenced sample was T cells isolated from PBMCs. Source of these receptors: a human donor in good health. CDR3s include the opening cysteine and the closing phenylalanine or tryptophan. Fields, in order: D gene, V gene, clone size, J gene, CDR3 protein, CDR3 DNA. A D gene is named only where the DNA matches it firmly. A clone size is listed for some rows: how often the clone was seen (once, few, many), or a class if it is expanded.

>TRBD2|TRBV5-4|NA|TRBJ2-5
CASSQVLSGGRETQYF
TGTGCCAGCAGCCAAGTTCTCAGCGGGGGCCGGGAGACCCAGTACTTC
>NA|TRBV7-2|NA|TRBJ2-7
CASSLGGLYEQYF
TGTGCCAGCAGCTTAGGGGGCCTCTACGAGCAGTACTTC
>TRBD2|TRBV29-1|NA|TRBJ2-1
CSYEERETEQFF
TGCAGTTATGAGGAGCGGGAGACTGAGCAGTTCTTC
>NA|TRBV5-4|NA|TRBJ1-2
CASGTPDDRLNYGYTF
TGTGCCAGCGGCACCCCGGACGACAGGCTGAACTATGGCTACACCTTC
>TRBD1|TRBV19|NA|TRBJ2-1
CASSIQGAHDEQFF
TGTGCCAGTAGTATACAGGGGGCGCATGATGAGCAGTTCTTC
>TRBD2|TRBV2|NA|TRBJ2-7
CASSEYSGGGAYEQYF
TGTGCCAGCAGTGAATATTCCGGCGGGGGGGCCTACGAGCAGTACTTC
>NA|TRBV11-2|NA|TRBJ1-5
CASSWRTEKYSNQPQHF
TGTGCCAGCAGCTGGAGGACAGAGAAGTATAGCAATCAGCCCCAGCATTTT
>TRBD2|TRBV30|few|TRBJ2-5
CAWSGGGTQYF
TGTGCCTGGAGTGGCGGGGGGACCCAGTACTTC
>TRBD1|TRBV19|NA|TRBJ2-7
CASNPLGTGVPYEQYF
TGTGCCAGTAACCCGCTAGGGACAGGGGTACCCTACGAGCAGTACTTC
>NA|TRBV19|NA|TRBJ1-1
CASSIEENRYAFF
TGTGCCAGTAGTATAGAGGAGAATCGATATGCTTTCTTT
>NA|TRBV11-3|NA|TRBJ2-6
CASTTIGSGANVLTF
TGTGCCAGCACCACTATAGGCTCTGGGGCCAACGTCCTGACTTTC
>NA|TRBV12-5|NA|TRBJ2-3
CASGLARLSSASTDTQYF
TGTGCTAGTGGTTTGGCACGTCTCTCTAGTGCTAGCACAGATACGCAGTATTTT
>NA|TRBV10-3|NA|TRBJ1-5
CAITERVNQPQHF
TGTGCCATCACCGAGAGGGTAAATCAGCCCCAGCATTTT
>NA|TRBV7-9|NA|TRBJ1-1
CASFTTNTEAFF
TGTGCCAGCTTTACTACGAACACTGAAGCTTTCTTT